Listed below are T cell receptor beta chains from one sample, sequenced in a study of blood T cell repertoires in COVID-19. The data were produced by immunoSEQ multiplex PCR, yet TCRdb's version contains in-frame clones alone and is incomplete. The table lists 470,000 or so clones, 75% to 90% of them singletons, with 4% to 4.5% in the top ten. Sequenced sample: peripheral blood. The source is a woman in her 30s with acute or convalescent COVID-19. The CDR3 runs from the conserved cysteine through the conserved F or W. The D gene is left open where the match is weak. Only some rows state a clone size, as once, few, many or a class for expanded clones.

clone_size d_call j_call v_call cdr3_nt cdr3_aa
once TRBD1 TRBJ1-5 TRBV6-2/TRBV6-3 TGTGCCAGCAGTCAGGACAGGGGATTGAAGCCCCAGCATTTT CASSQDRGLKPQHF
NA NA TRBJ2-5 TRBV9 TGTGCCAGCAGCCCAAATACAGGAAGGGAGACCCAGTACTTC CASSPNTGRETQYF
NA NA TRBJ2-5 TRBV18 TGTGCCAGCTCACCACCATCCAGGGCAGAGACCCAGTACTTC CASSPPSRAETQYF
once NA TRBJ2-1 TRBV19 TGTGCCAGTAGTATGAGCTGGTCAAATGAGCAGTTCTTC CASSMSWSNEQFF
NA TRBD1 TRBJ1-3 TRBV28 TGTGCCAGCAGAAACACAGGGGGCTCTGGAAACACCATATATTTT CASRNTGGSGNTIYF
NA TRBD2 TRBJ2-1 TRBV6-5 TGTGCCAGCCCTTATAGCGGGGGGGCCTTTGATGAGCAGTTCTTC CASPYSGGAFDEQFF
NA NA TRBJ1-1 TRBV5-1 TGCGCCAGCAGCTTGTCTCCGGCGGGCACTGAAGCTTTCTTT CASSLSPAGTEAFF
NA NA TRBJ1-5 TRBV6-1 TGTGCCAGCAGTGAATTGACAGTAAATCAGCCCCAGCATTTT CASSELTVNQPQHF
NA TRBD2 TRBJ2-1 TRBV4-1 TGCGCCAGCAGCCAGCCCGGGGGGTCTAGCTACAATGAGCAGTTCTTC CASSQPGGSSYNEQFF
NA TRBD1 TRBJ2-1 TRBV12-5 TGTGCTAGTGGTTTGGTGCGGACAGGGGACTTTTACAATGAGCAGTTCTTC CASGLVRTGDFYNEQFF
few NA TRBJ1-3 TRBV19 TGTGCCAGTCGGAGGCTCTCTGGAAACACCATATATTTT CASRRLSGNTIYF
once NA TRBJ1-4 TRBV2 TGTGCCAGCAATAAAATAGGGGCAACTAATGAAAAACTGTTTTTT CASNKIGATNEKLFF
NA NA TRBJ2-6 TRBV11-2 TGTGCCAGCAGCTTAGTGGCTAGTACCGGGGCCAACGTCCTGACTTTC CASSLVASTGANVLTF
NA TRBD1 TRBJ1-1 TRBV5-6 TGTGCCAGCAGGACAAGGACAGGACGGGGCACTGAAGCTTTCTTT CASRTRTGRGTEAFF
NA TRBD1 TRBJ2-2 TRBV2 TGTGCCAGCAGTCTTGACAGGGCATTTGGCGGGGAGCTGTTTTTT CASSLDRAFGGELFF
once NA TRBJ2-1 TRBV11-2 TGTGCCAGCAACTCAGGAAGGAATGAGCAGTTCTTC CASNSGRNEQFF
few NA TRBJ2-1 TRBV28 TGTGCCACTCTAGGGAGGAACAGGGGCAATGAGCAGTTCTTC CATLGRNRGNEQFF
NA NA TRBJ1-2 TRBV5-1 TGCGCCAGCAGCTTGGAGGGGGACACTAACTATGGCTACACCTTC CASSLEGDTNYGYTF
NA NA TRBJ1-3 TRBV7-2 TGTGCCAGCAGGACGAGGGCGGAACGAAACACCATATATTTT CASRTRAERNTIYF
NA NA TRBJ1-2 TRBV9 TGTGCCAGCAGCGTTGGAGGGGGGGACTATGGCTACACCTTC CASSVGGGDYGYTF
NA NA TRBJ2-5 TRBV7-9 TGTGCCAGCAGCGAAATAGGGGACGGAGGGGGCGAGACCCAGTACTTC CASSEIGDGGGETQYF
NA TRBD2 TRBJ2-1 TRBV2 TGTGCCAGCAGCCTCCTAGCGGGGGTCAACAATGAGCAGTTCTTC CASSLLAGVNNEQFF
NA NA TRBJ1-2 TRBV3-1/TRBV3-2 TGTGCCAGCAGCCAAGATTGGGGAGATTATGGCTACACCTTC CASSQDWGDYGYTF
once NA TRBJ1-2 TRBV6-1 TGTGCCAGCAGTGATGCGGCAGGGCTCTACTATGGCTACACCTTC CASSDAAGLYYGYTF
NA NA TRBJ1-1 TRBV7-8 TGTGCCAGCAGCTTCCATTCCGGTACTATGAACACTGAAGCTTTCTTT CASSFHSGTMNTEAFF
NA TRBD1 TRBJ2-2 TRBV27 TGTGCCAGCAGTTTACCTTATGACAGGGCCCACACCGGGGAGCTGTTTTTT CASSLPYDRAHTGELFF
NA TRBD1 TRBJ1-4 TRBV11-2 TGTGCCAGCAGCCGGGGACAGGGTTTTGAAAAACTGTTTTTT CASSRGQGFEKLFF
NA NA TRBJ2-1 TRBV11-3 TGTGCCAGCAGCCTTGGAGGGGACGTATACAATGAGCAGTTCTTC CASSLGGDVYNEQFF
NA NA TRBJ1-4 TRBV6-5 TGTGCCAGCAGTTACGAAGGGGTTGCAACTAATGAAAAACTGTTTTTT CASSYEGVATNEKLFF
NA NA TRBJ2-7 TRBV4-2 TGTGCCAGCAGCCAAGATTCAAACGGGGTCTCCTACGAGCAGTACTTC CASSQDSNGVSYEQYF
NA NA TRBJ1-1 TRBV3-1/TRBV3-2 TGTGCCAGCAGCCACTGGGACAAAAGGAACACTGAAGCTTTCTTT CASSHWDKRNTEAFF
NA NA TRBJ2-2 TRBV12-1 TGTGCCAGCAGCTTTCCCCACCCGAGGGAATCCGGGGAGCTGTTTTTT CASSFPHPRESGELFF
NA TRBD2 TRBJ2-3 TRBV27 TGTGCCAGCAGTTACGGGGGGGGCCGGGTAGATACGCAGTATTTT CASSYGGGRVDTQYF
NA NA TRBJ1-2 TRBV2 TGTGCCAGCAGCTTCGCACAAAGCTATGGCTACACCTTC CASSFAQSYGYTF
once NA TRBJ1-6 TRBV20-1 TGCAGTGCGAGTCGGCCGGGACAAAATAATTCACCCCTCCACTTT CSASRPGQNNSPLHF
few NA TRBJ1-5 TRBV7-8 TGTGCCAGCAGCTTAGAAGAGGTTAATCAGCCCCAGCATTTT CASSLEEVNQPQHF
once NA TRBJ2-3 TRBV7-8 TGTGCCAGCAGCTTAGTGGGCGGGGGCACAGATACGCAGTATTTT CASSLVGGGTDTQYF
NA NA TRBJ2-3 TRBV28 TGTGCCAGCGTTCGGGGGGCTGCTAGCACAGATACGCAGTATTTT CASVRGAASTDTQYF
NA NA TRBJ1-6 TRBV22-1 TGTCCTGGGAGCACGACGACAGGGGGCGGTTCACCCCTCCACTTT CPGSTTTGGGSPLHF
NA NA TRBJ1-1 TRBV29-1 TGCAGCGTTGAAACCCGAGGCGGACATGCTGAAGCTTTCTTT CSVETRGGHAEAFF
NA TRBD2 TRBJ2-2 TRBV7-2 TGTGCCAGCAGCCCCCTAATACTAGCGGGGGGGCCCACCGGGGAGCTGTTTTTT CASSPLILAGGPTGELFF
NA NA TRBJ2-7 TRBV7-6 TGTGCCAGCAGCTTCTCCGAGGCTTCCTACGAGCAGTACTTC CASSFSEASYEQYF
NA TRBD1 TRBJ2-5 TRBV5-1 TGCGCCAGCAGCGGGGGACAGGCCTCTGGGGAGACCCAGTACTTC CASSGGQASGETQYF
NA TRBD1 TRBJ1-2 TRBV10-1 TGCGCCAGCAGTGAGGACAGGGGGAGATGGAACTATGGCTACACCTTC CASSEDRGRWNYGYTF
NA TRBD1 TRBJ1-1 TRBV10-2 TGCGCCAGTCAGGGACAGGGAGCCACTGAAGCTTTCTTT CASQGQGATEAFF
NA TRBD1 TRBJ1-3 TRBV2 TGTGCCAGCAGGGGAGGGACAGGGGCTGGAAACACCATATATTTT CASRGGTGAGNTIYF
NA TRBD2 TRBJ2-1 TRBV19 TGTGCCAGTAGTATCGGACTAGCGGGGACATCTGAGCAGTTCTTC CASSIGLAGTSEQFF
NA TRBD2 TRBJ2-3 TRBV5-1 TGCGCCAGCTCTCCCGGGGGGGGGAATACGCAGTATTTT CASSPGGGNTQYF
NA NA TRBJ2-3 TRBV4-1 TGCGCCAGCAGCCAGGGCCCAAGCACAGATACGCAGTATTTT CASSQGPSTDTQYF
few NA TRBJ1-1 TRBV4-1 TGCGCCAGCAGCCACTCGGGGGTGAACACTGAAGCTTTCTTT CASSHSGVNTEAFF
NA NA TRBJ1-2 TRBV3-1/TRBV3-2 TGTGCCAGCAGCCAAGCGCGGGGAGGGGGGGGCTACACCTTC CASSQARGGGGYTF